These 10 T cell receptor beta chains came from one sample sequenced in a study of T cells in Graves' hyperthyroidism and ophthalmopathy. TCR beta CDR3 region amplification was performed from RNA transcripts. Primed by the HTBI set, a first-round RT-PCR was run on the TCR CDR3. TCRdb processed the multiplex PCR reads anew with MiXCR; each CDR3 protein has one entry. The sample lists around 700,000 distinct CDR3 sequences, about a third occurring once. The material sequenced was blood. Receptor source: a woman aged 40-49 years with Graves' hyperthyroidism.

The J gene is TRBJ1-2, the V gene TRBV10-3; 10 bases agree with TRBD1. The CDR3 extends over 13 amino acids. In germline, CDR1 is ENHRY, CDR2 SYGVKD. The J segment lost 6 bases and the V segment lost 7 bases, leaving 5 bases of the junction unmatched. CDR3 sequence (DNA): TGTGCCATCAAGGACAGGGGGATCGATGGCTACACCTTC. Encoded protein: CAIKDRGIDGYTF.

V gene TRBV2 combines with J gene TRBJ2-7, with 10 nucleotides matching TRBD1. With V trimmed by 5 bases and J by 7 bases, 5 bases remained unmatched. Per germline, CDR1 SNHLY and CDR2 FYNNEI. The CDR3 length is 13 residues. The CDR3: CASSIPGQGEQYF. CDR3 sequence (DNA): TGTGCCAGCAGTATTCCGGGACAGGGGGAGCAGTACTTC.

This clonotype was seen a few times. V and J are TRBV10-3 and TRBJ1-2; 7 positions agree with TRBD1. J gave up 4 bases and V 10 bases, and 15 bases lay outside the gene matches. The CDR3 sequence is 15 residues long. Germline V gene sequence: CDR1 ENHRY, CDR2 SYGVKD. CDR3 protein: CASRKLQGPGYGYTF. Written as DNA, the CDR3 is TGTGCCAGCAGAAAGCTACAGGGGCCCGGCTATGGCTACACCTTC.

The J gene is TRBJ1-2, the V gene TRBV9; 7 nucleotides align to TRBD1. Germline assignment: CDR1 SGDLS and CDR2 YYNGEE. This CDR3 region has 15 residues. V lost 4 bases, J lost 8 bases, and 14 bases stayed unmatched. As DNA, the CDR3 is TGTGCCAGCAGCCCGCAGCGGGGACAGATCAGAGGCTACACCTTC. Translation: CASSPQRGQIRGYTF.

The chain is built from TRBV20-1 and TRBJ1-2; perhaps TRBD1 as D (5 bases). Germline V gives CDR1 DFQATT, CDR2 SNEGSKA (reference sequence). The CDR3 loop spans 14 amino acids. V lost 6 bases to trimming and J lost 4 bases, with 18 bases between them. CDR3 amino acids: CSAPTSGSGYGYTF. The DNA of the CDR3 is TGCAGTGCGCCAACTTCAGGGTCGGGCTATGGCTACACCTTC.

This chain links TRBV20-1 with TRBJ1-6, with a possible D match to TRBD1 (5 bases). Trimming left V 6 bases short and J 10 bases short, with 16 bases between. The V gene's germline CDR1 is DFQATT and CDR2 SNEGSKA (reference sequence). This CDR3 comprises 13 residues. CDR3 protein: CSAHPGRKSPLHF. CDR3 DNA sequence: TGCAGTGCGCACCCGGGACGGAAATCACCCCTCCACTTT.

The table lists this clonotype with a few counts. The chain carries TRBV28 and TRBJ1-2, with D possibly matching TRBD1 (5 bases). V lost 5 bases to trimming and J lost 9 bases, with 16 bases between them. Germline V CDR1 and CDR2: MDHEN, SYDVKM. The CDR3 sequence is 13 residues long. As DNA, the CDR3 is TGTGCCAGCAGTACGCCGACAGAGAGGAGCTACACCTTC. Amino acid sequence: CASSTPTERSYTF.

Notes on this clonotype: Here the CDR3 omits its conserved ending phenylalanine or tryptophan, so a read error is the likely source. The V gene is TRBV19, the J gene TRBJ1-2, with D possibly TRBD1 on 6 matching bases. Trimming cost V 6 bases and J 4 bases, with 12 bases left between them. Germline CDR1 and CDR2: LNHDA and SQIVND (reference sequence). This CDR3 spans 13 amino acids. The CDR3 spells CASRISGVYGYTL. CDR3 bases: TGTGCCAGTAGGATCTCAGGGGTCTATGGCTACACCCTC.

This clonotype appeared many times. The chain links TRBV6-5 to TRBJ2-7; 8 nucleotides line up with TRBD1. This CDR3 has 14 residues. CDR1 and CDR2 (germline): MNHEY, SVGAGI. Losses at the gene ends were 5 bases for V and 3 bases for J; bases not matched to a gene: 6. The CDR3 DNA is TGTGCCAGCAGTCCGACAGGGGACTTCTACGAGCAGTACTTC. Amino acid sequence: CASSPTGDFYEQYF.

This clonotype appeared many times. The V call is TRBV7-2, the J call TRBJ1-1, with unresolved D. The CDR3 length is 13 residues. CDR1 and CDR2 (germline): SGHTA, FQGNSA. The germline V and J ends were trimmed by 4 bases and 7 bases, with 13 bases remaining between them. The CDR3 spells CASSSTSGSEAFF. CDR3 in DNA: TGTGCCAGCAGCTCTACGTCCGGGAGTGAAGCTTTCTTT.